This paragraph covers one T cell receptor beta chain sequence. The antigen remains unidentified. The V end was cut by 1 base, the J end by 8 bases, with 12 bases between. The germline V gene encodes CDR1 SEHNR and CDR2 FQNEAQ (reference sequence). The CDR3 covers 14 residues. The sample originates from a study of regulatory T cells in long-lasting Graves disease. General study points: Persistent-disease Graves' patients showed less TCR diversity than new cases.

Time point described: newly diagnosed GD, antithyroid drugs for less than 3 months. Preparation of the TCR library used RNA extracted from PBMCs. Clinicians diagnosed Graves' disease using American Thyroid Association guidelines. Arm-PCR of CDR3 regions and iRepertoire HTBI primers were the basis on which TCR beta libraries were built. Per the study methods: From all samples, identification returned approximately 15 TRBJ and approximately 67 TRBV segments. TCRdb passed the multiplex PCR reads through MiXCR, listing each CDR3 protein once. TCRdb, rather than the study authors, made the V and J calls. The table records a few hundred thousand distinct CDR3 sequences, approximately 15% of them present only once. A further study also used this sample, focusing on T cells in Graves' hyperthyroidism and ophthalmopathy. That report notes: First-round RT-PCR targeting the TCR CDR3 was performed with the HTBI primer set.

The rearrangement joins TRBV7-9 to TRBJ2-1; the D is unclear. The sequence was obtained from a woman aged 45-60 years with Graves disease. The sample here was peripheral blood mononuclear cells (PBMCs), taken at new diagnosis, from a patient treated with antithyroid drugs. CDR3 in amino acids: CASSLGLGFDEQFF. The CDR3, as DNA: TGTGCCAGCAGCTTAGGATTGGGGTTCGATGAGCAGTTCTTC.